Listed here is a single T cell receptor (beta chain). What it recognizes is unknown. The sample belongs to a study of Ad26.COV2.S vaccination and SARS-CoV-2 variants. About the research overall: The study gave Ad26.COV2.S intramuscularly, once or twice 56 days apart.

General study findings and limits: Total T cell responses may have been underestimated by the TCR breadth and depth analyses.

Regarding treatment: around 19 received Ad26.COV2.S at low or high dose, single or two shots; 5 received placebo; per-sample allocation not given. Sampling occurred on day 63 after the first vaccine or placebo injection. Profiled with immunoSEQ multiplex PCR; TCRdb holds only in-frame clones, not every one. Counted here are around 320,000 clones, roughly 84% occurring once; the ten biggest clones make up roughly 3.2%. Germline V lookup: CDR1 MRHNA, CDR2 SNTAGT. CDR3 length: 15 residues. V was pared by 3 bases and J by 2 bases, with 2 bases of the junction left unmatched. The sample was peripheral blood, taken in a trial of Ad26.COV2.S vaccine versus placebo. V usage is TRBV6-4 and J usage is TRBJ2-3; 10 bases map to TRBD2. This TCR was sampled from a person aged 18-60 years who received the Ad26.COV2.S COVID-19 vaccine or a placebo. CDR3 in DNA: TGTGCCAGCAGTGATAGCGGGGGGCCCACAGATACGCAGTATTTT. Its translation: CASSDSGGPTDTQYF.